Below, 24 T cell receptor beta chains from the same sample are listed, as sequenced in a study of blood T cell repertoires in COVID-19. Clones were sequenced by immunoSEQ multiplex PCR, and TCRdb holds only the in-frame ones, with some missing. The sample yields over 150,000 clones, about 86% seen once. Sequenced material: peripheral blood. The receptors come from a woman between 70 and 85 years old with COVID-19, enrolled during active disease.

This chain joins TRBV2 and TRBJ1-2; D call uncertain. V was trimmed by 5 bases and J by 4 bases, leaving 11 bases between them. CDR3 size: 13 residues. CDR1 is SNHLY and CDR2 is FYNNEI in the germline V gene. In DNA, the CDR3 is TGTGCCAGCAGTCCGACAAGAACCTATGGCTACACCTTC. Amino acid sequence: CASSPTRTYGYTF. The variable domain in full, with the rest retrieved from reference TRBV2 and TRBJ1-2, is EPEVTQTPSHQVTQMGQEVILRCVPISNHLYFYWYRQILGQKVEFLVSFYNNEISEKSEIFDDQFSVERPDGSNFTLKIRSTKLEDSAMYFCASSPTRTYGYTFGSGTRLTVV.

V is TRBV18 and J is TRBJ1-1, with D possibly TRBD1 on 6 matching bases. Trimming took 3 bases from V and 4 from J, leaving 21 bases between them. The length of the CDR3 is 17 residues. CDR1 is KGHSH, CDR2 LQKENI, per germline. The CDR3 reads CASSPQLQGGGSTEAFF. Here the CDR3 DNA reads TGTGCCAGCTCACCTCAGCTTCAGGGAGGGGGATCCACTGAAGCTTTCTTT.

There are a few counts of this clone. This sequence joins TRBV5-6 and TRBJ1-1; D gene uncertain. This CDR3 has 13 residues. Looked up from germline, CDR1 is SGHDT and CDR2 is YYEEEE. V dropped 7 bases and J dropped 6 bases, with 16 bases sitting between them. DNA of the CDR3: TGTGCCAGCCAAGCACGGGGTCGCGCTGAAGCTTTCTTT. Protein: CASQARGRAEAFF. Filled out from reference TRBV5-6 and TRBJ1-1, the complete variable domain reads DAGVTQSPTHLIKTRGQQVTLRCSPKSGHDTVSWYQQALGQGPQFIFQYYEEEERQRGNFPDRFSGHQFPNYSSELNVNALLLGDSALYLCASQARGRAEAFFGQGTRLTVV.

The chain has TRBV7-9 and TRBJ1-4; D not certain. V lost 1 base, J lost 7 bases, and 7 bases lay in between. The CDR3 covers 13 residues. The germline V gene has CDR1 SEHNR and CDR2 FQNEAQ (reference sequence). This CDR3 is CASSLETGEKLFF. CDR3 bases: TGTGCCAGCAGCTTAGAAACCGGTGAAAAACTGTTTTTT.

This chain joins TRBV2 and TRBJ1-4; TRBD1 might be the D (5 bases). Deletions cut 10 bases from V and 7 bases from J, with 19 bases between. Per germline, CDR1 SNHLY and CDR2 FYNNEI. The CDR3 length is 14 residues. CDR3 coding DNA: TGTGCCACCGCCTTGGGACTAGAGACTGAAAAACTGTTTTTT. Translating gives CATALGLETEKLFF.

The rearrangement joins TRBV27 to TRBJ1-2, with TRBD1 matching over 8 bases. V trimming: 5 bases; J trimming: 8 bases; junction bases outside the gene matches: 7. This CDR3 spans 13 amino acids. Germline assignment: CDR1 MNHEY and CDR2 SMNVEV (reference sequence). The CDR3 sequence is CASSPRQGSGYTF. The CDR3 nucleotides read TGTGCCAGCAGTCCTCGACAGGGGAGCGGCTACACCTTC.

This chain connects TRBV7-8 to TRBJ1-1; TRBD1 aligns across 9 bases. Germline trimming cut 5 bases from V and 6 bases from J; bases unmatched to any gene: 7. The germline V gene encodes CDR1 SGHVS and CDR2 FQNEAQ. This CDR3 spans 14 amino acids. CDR3 sequence: CASSPGTGTPEAFF. The CDR3 DNA reads TGTGCCAGCAGCCCCGGGACAGGGACGCCTGAAGCTTTCTTT.

This clone has just a few counts. The V gene is TRBV6-1, the J gene TRBJ1-6, with D maybe TRBD1 (5 bases). Germline CDR1 reads MNHNS; CDR2 reads SASEGT. CDR3 length: 15 amino acids. V lost 0 bases and J 7 bases, leaving 10 bases between the germline ends. Here the CDR3 DNA reads TGTGCCAGCAGTGAAGCGCAGGGCCAGAATTCACCCCTCCACTTT. Translating it yields CASSEAQGQNSPLHF.

This clone was found once. The V gene is TRBV5-1, the J gene TRBJ2-6; D possibly corresponds to TRBD2 (7 bases). CDR1 and CDR2 from the germline V gene are SGHRS and YFSETQ. Trimming stripped 3 bases from V and 1 base from J, with 23 bases between. The CDR3 has 20 residues. The CDR3 DNA follows: TGCGCCAGCAGCTCCGGAACGACCGGGGGGCTGGGGTCTGGGGCCAACGTCCTGACTTTC. This gives the protein CASSSGTTGGLGSGANVLTF.

This chain links TRBV6-5 with TRBJ1-1; TRBD1 aligns across 7 bases. After removal of 8 bases from V and 1 base from J, the junction contained 7 bases not matched to a gene. This CDR3 spans 14 amino acids. CDR1 and CDR2 (germline): MNHEY, SVGAGI. The CDR3 DNA follows: TGTGCCAGCCGAAAAAACAGGGGGAACACTGAAGCTTTCTTT. This codes for CASRKNRGNTEAFF.

The chain links TRBV7-3 to TRBJ2-1; a possible D gene is TRBD2 (6 bases). Germline V gene sequence: CDR1 SGHTA, CDR2 FQGTGA. This CDR3 is built from 14 residues. Trimming cost V 5 bases and J 6 bases, with 14 bases left between them. The CDR3 sequence: CASSPHSSANEQFF. CDR3 in DNA: TGTGCCAGCAGCCCCCACTCTAGCGCCAATGAGCAGTTCTTC. The full variable domain, completed using reference TRBV7-3 and TRBJ2-1, is GAGVSQTPSNKVTEKGKYVELRCDPISGHTALYWYRQSLGQGPEFLIYFQGTGAADDSGLPNDRFFAVRPEGSVSTLKIQRTERGDSAVYLCASSPHSSANEQFFGPGTRLTVL.

The chain carries TRBV5-1 and TRBJ2-7; 7 positions match TRBD1. The CDR3 length is 14 residues. J gave up 6 bases and V 7 bases, and 13 bases lay outside the gene matches. CDR1 is SGHRS and CDR2 is YFSETQ in the germline V gene. The CDR3 DNA sequence: TGCGCCAGCGGACCGACAGGGATGCCGGGCGAGCAGTACTTC. Its protein product is CASGPTGMPGEQYF. The whole variable domain, remainder taken from reference TRBV5-1 and TRBJ2-7, is KAGVTQTPRYLIKTRGQQVTLSCSPISGHRSVSWYQQTPGQGLQFLFEYFSETQRNKGNFPGRFSGRQFSNSRSEMNVSTLELGDSALYLCASGPTGMPGEQYFGPGTRLTVT.

In its sample, this clone was seen once. The J gene is TRBJ1-1, the V gene TRBV6-5; no firm D call. The CDR3 loop spans 12 amino acids. Germline CDR1 is MNHEY and CDR2 is SVGAGI. The V gene lost 5 bases and the J gene lost 11 bases, with 15 bases spanning the gap. The CDR3 DNA sequence: TGTGCCAGCAGTCGCCCTAGAGGCGTCGCTTTCTTT. Protein product: CASSRPRGVAFF.

The chain joins TRBV7-9 to TRBJ1-6; D perhaps matches TRBD1 (6 bases). The CDR3 contains 14 residues. The V and J ends lost 4 bases and 10 bases respectively, with 14 bases between them. Looked up from germline, CDR1 is SEHNR and CDR2 is FQNEAQ (reference sequence). CDR3 sequence: CASSSGELRSPLHF. The CDR3, as DNA: TGTGCCAGCAGCTCAGGGGAGTTGAGGTCACCCCTCCACTTT.

The chain joins TRBV2 to TRBJ1-1; TRBD1 matches 7 bases. Germline trimming cut 7 bases from V and 7 bases from J; bases unmatched to any gene: 12. The CDR3 consists of 14 residues. Germline loops: CDR1 SNHLY, CDR2 FYNNEI. DNA of the CDR3: TGTGCCAGCAAGGGGACAGCTGTAACGGGTGAAGCTTTCTTT. Its translation: CASKGTAVTGEAFF.

The chain is built from TRBV18 and TRBJ2-5; possibly TRBD1 for D (5 bases). V dropped 0 bases and J dropped 4 bases, with 12 bases sitting between them. The CDR3 consists of 15 residues. Germline values: CDR1 KGHSH, CDR2 LQKENI. The chain's CDR3 is CASSPPSPRAETQYF. For the CDR3, the DNA is TGTGCCAGCTCACCACCGTCTCCCAGGGCAGAGACCCAGTACTTC.

This clone was found once. CDR3 sequence (DNA): TGTGCCAGCAGCTTGGAGGGACAGGGCGGGATTTATGGCTACACCTTC. Protein: CASSLEGQGGIYGYTF. V is TRBV5-6 and J is TRBJ1-2, with 9 positions matching TRBD1. Losses at the gene ends were 0 bases for V and 5 bases for J; bases not matched to a gene: 8. Germline V gene data show CDR1 as SGHDT and CDR2 as YYEEEE. The CDR3 has 16 amino acids.

The chain uses TRBV5-1 and TRBJ1-4; no reliable D call. CDR3 length equals 16 residues. The ends were cut back, 0 bases at V and 0 bases at J, with 9 bases in the middle. CDR1 is SGHRS, CDR2 YFSETQ, per germline. CDR3 coding DNA: TGCGCCAGCAGCTTGGCCGTAACTCCAACTAATGAAAAACTGTTTTTT. It yields the protein CASSLAVTPTNEKLFF.

The gene calls are TRBV6-5 and TRBJ2-1; possible D gene TRBD1, 6 bases. The CDR3 length is 13 residues. Germline CDR1 MNHEY, CDR2 SVGAGI. The germline V and J ends were trimmed by 6 bases and 4 bases, with 10 bases remaining between them. This CDR3 is CASREDSYNEQFF. CDR3 DNA: TGTGCCAGCAGAGAGGACAGTTACAATGAGCAGTTCTTC.

This chain joins TRBV5-6 and TRBJ1-2; a possible D gene is TRBD1 (6 bases). Trimming cost V 4 bases and J 3 bases, with 19 bases left between them. The V gene's germline CDR1 is SGHDT and CDR2 YYEEEE. The CDR3 is made up of 16 amino acids. For the CDR3, the DNA is TGTGCCAGCAGCCTAATTTACAGGGCCCACGACTATGGCTACACCTTC. It codes for CASSLIYRAHDYGYTF.

This chain links TRBV28 with TRBJ1-3, with D possibly TRBD1 on 6 matching bases. Per germline, CDR1 MDHEN and CDR2 SYDVKM. With 8 bases removed from V and 0 bases from J, the gap between germline ends came to 14 bases. CDR3 length: 15 amino acids. CDR3 nucleotide sequence: TGTGCCAGCGGGGGGGGACACCTCTCTGGAAACACCATATATTTT. It yields the protein CASGGGHLSGNTIYF. Supplemented by reference TRBV28 and TRBJ1-3, the full variable domain reads DVKVTQSSRYLVKRTGEKVFLECVQDMDHENMFWYRQDPGLGLRLIYFSYDVKMKEKGDIPEGYSVSREKKERFSLILESASTNQTSMYLCASGGGHLSGNTIYFGEGSWLTVV.

The J gene is TRBJ1-1, the V gene TRBV28; 10 bases line up with TRBD1. From germline, CDR1 is MDHEN and CDR2 SYDVKM. V dropped 3 bases and J dropped 7; count of bases not matched to a gene: 8. The CDR3 is made up of 15 amino acids. The CDR3 coding sequence is TGTGCCAGCAGTTTGCAGACAGGGGGCTTTGATGAAGCTTTCTTT. Protein product: CASSLQTGGFDEAFF.

V gene TRBV7-9 combines with J gene TRBJ2-1; 12 bases are shared with TRBD1. V was pared by 5 bases and J by 6 bases, with 5 bases of the junction left unmatched. The CDR3 length is 15 residues. Germline-derived CDR1 and CDR2 are SEHNR and FQNEAQ (reference sequence). The CDR3 sequence is CASSPGTGGFNEQFF. The CDR3 bases are TGTGCCAGCAGCCCCGGGACAGGGGGCTTCAATGAGCAGTTCTTC.

V usage is TRBV5-1 and J usage is TRBJ1-6; TRBD1 agrees at 7 bases. From germline, CDR1 is SGHRS and CDR2 YFSETQ. The CDR3 loop spans 14 amino acids. V lost 0 bases to trimming and J lost 8 bases; unmatched junction nucleotides: 2. The CDR3 region has the DNA TGCGCCAGCAGCTTGGCAGGGGGTGATTCACCCCTCCACTTT. Translation: CASSLAGGDSPLHF.